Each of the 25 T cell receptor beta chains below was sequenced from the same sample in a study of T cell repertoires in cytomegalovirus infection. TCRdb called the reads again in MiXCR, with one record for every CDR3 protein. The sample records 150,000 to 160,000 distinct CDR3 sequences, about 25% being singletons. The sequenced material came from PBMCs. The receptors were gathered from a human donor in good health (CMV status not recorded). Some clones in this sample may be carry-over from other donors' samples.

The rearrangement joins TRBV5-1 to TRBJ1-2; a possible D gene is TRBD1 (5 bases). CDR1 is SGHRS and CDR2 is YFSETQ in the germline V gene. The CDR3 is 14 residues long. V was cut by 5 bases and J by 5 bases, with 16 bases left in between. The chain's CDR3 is CASSLEGRSYGYTF. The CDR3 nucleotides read TGCGCCAGCAGTCTCGAGGGACGAAGTTATGGCTACACCTTC.

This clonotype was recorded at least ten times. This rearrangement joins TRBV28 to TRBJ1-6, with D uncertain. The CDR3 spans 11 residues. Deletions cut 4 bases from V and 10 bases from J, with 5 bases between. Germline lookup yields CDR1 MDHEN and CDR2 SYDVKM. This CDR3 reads CASSSVSPLHF. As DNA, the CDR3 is TGTGCCAGCAGTTCCGTCTCACCCCTCCACTTT.

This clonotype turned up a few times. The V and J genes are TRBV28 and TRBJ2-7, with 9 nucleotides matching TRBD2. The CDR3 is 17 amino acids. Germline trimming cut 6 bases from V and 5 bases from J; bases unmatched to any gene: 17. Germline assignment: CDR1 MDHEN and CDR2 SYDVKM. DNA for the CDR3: TGTGCCAGCAGAACTCCTCGGGGGGCGGGGGGGCAACACGAGCAGTACTTC. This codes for CASRTPRGAGGQHEQYF.

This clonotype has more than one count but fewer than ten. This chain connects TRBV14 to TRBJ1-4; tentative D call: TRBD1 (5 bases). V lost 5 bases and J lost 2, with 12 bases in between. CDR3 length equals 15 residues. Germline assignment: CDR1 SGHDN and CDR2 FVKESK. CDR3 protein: CASSRTGATNEKLFF. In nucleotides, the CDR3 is TGTGCCAGCAGCAGAACAGGCGCCACTAATGAAAAACTGTTTTTT.

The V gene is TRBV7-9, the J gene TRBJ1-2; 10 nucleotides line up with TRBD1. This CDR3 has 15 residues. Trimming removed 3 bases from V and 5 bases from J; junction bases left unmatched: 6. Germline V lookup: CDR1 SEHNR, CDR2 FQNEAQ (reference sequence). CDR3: CASSFHRDRGYGYTF. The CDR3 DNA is TGTGCCAGCAGCTTCCACCGGGACAGGGGTTATGGCTACACCTTC.

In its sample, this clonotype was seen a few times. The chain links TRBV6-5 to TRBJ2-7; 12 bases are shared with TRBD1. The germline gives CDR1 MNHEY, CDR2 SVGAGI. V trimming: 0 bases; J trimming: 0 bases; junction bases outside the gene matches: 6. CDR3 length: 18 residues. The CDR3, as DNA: TGTGCCAGCAGTTACTCGGGACAGGGGGCTTCCTCCTCCTACGAGCAGTACTTC. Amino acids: CASSYSGQGASSSYEQYF.

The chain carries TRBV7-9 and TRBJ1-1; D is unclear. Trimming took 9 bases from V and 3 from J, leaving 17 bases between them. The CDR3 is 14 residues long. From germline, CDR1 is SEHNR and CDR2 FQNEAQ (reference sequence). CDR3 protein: CARTPIRRDTEAFF. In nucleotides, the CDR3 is TGTGCCAGGACCCCTATCAGGAGGGACACTGAAGCTTTCTTT.

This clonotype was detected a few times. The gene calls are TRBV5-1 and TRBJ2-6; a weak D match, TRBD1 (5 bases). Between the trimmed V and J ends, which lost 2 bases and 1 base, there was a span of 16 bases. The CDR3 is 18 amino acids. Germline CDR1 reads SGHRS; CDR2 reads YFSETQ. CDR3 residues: CASSFWKGASSGANVLTF. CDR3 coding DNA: TGCGCCAGCAGCTTTTGGAAAGGGGCTTCTTCTGGGGCCAACGTCCTGACTTTC.

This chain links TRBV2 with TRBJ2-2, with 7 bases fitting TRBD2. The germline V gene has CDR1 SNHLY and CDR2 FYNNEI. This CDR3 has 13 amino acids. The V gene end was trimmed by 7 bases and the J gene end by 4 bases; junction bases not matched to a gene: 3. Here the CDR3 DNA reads TGTGCCAGCAAAGCGGGGTTCACCGGGGAGCTGTTTTTT. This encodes CASKAGFTGELFF.

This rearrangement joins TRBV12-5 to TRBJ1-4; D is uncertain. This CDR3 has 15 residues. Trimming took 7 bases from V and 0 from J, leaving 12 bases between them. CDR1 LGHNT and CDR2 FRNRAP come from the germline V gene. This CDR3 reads CASADPGSTNEKLFF. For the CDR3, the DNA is TGTGCTAGTGCCGATCCAGGATCAACTAATGAAAAACTGTTTTTT.

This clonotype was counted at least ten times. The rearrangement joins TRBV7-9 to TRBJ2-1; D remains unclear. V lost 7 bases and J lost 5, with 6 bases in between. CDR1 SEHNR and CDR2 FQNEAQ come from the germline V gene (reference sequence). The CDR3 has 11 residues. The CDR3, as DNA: TGTGCCAGCACCCGTAACAATGAGCAGTTCTTC. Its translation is CASTRNNEQFF.

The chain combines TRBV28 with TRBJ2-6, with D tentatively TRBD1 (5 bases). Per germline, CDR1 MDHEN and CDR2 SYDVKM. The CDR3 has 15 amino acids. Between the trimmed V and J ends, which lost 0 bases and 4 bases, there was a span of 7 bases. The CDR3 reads CASSLWGQGANVLTF. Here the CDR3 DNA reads TGTGCCAGCAGTTTATGGGGGCAGGGGGCCAACGTCCTGACTTTC.

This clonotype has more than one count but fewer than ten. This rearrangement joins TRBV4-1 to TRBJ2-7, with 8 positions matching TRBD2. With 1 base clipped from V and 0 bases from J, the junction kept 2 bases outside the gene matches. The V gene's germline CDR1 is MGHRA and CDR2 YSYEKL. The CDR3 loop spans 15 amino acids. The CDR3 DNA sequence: TGCGCCAGCAGCCAAGTCACTAGCGGCTCCTACGAGCAGTACTTC. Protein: CASSQVTSGSYEQYF.

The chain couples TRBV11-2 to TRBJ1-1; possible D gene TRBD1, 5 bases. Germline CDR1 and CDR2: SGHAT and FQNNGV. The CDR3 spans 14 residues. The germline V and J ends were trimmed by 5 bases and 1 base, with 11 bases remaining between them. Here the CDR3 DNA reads TGTGCCAGCAGCCCCAGGGACCCGAACACTGAAGCTTTCTTT. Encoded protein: CASSPRDPNTEAFF.

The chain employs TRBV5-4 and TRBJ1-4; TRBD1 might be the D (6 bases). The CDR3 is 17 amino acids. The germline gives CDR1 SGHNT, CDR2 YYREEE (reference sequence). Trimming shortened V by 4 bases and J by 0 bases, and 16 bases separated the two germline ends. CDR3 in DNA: TGTGCCAGCAGCGGCGGGGGCTTCCACGCAACTAATGAAAAACTGTTTTTT. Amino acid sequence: CASSGGGFHATNEKLFF.

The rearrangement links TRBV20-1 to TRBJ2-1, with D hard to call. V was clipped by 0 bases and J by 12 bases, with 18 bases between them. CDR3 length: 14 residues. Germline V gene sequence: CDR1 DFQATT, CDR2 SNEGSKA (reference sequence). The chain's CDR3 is CSARDLSWSSPQFF. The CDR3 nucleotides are TGCAGTGCTAGAGATCTTAGTTGGTCTTCTCCGCAGTTCTTC.

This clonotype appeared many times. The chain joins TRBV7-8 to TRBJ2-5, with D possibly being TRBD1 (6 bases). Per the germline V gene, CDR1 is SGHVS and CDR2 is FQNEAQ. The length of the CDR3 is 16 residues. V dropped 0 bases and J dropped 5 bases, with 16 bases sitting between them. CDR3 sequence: CASSLASSGTRETQYF. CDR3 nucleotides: TGTGCCAGCAGCTTAGCTAGCTCCGGGACACGGGAGACCCAGTACTTC.

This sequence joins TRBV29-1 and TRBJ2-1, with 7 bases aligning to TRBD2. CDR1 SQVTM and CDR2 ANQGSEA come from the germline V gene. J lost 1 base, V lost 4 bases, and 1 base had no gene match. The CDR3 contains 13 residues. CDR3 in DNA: TGCAGCGTTGGCGGGAGATCCTACAATGAGCAGTTCTTC. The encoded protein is CSVGGRSYNEQFF.

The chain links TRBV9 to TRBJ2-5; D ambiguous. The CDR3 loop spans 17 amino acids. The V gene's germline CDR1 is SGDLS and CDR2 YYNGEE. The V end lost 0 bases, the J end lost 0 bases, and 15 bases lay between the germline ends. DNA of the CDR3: TGTGCCAGCAGCGTAGGGGTAAGGCAGAAGTACCAAGAGACCCAGTACTTC. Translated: CASSVGVRQKYQETQYF.

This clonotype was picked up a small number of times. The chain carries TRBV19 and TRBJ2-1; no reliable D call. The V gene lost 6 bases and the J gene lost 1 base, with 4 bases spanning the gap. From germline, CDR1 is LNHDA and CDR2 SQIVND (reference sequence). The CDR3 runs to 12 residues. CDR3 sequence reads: CASRSSYNEQFF. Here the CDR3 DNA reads TGTGCCAGTAGAAGTTCCTACAATGAGCAGTTCTTC.

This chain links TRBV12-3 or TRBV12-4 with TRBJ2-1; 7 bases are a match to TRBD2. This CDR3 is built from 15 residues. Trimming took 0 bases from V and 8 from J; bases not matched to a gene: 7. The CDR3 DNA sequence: TGTGCCAGCAGTTTAGCGGGAGGGCAGTCCTATGAGCAGTTCTTC. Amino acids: CASSLAGGQSYEQFF.

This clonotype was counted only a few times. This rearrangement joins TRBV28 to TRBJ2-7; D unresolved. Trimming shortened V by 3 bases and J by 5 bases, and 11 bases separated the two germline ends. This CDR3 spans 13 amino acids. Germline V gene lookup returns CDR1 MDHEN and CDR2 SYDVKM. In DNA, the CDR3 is TGTGCCAGCAGTTTCTGGGATGGAAACGAGCAGTACTTC. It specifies CASSFWDGNEQYF.

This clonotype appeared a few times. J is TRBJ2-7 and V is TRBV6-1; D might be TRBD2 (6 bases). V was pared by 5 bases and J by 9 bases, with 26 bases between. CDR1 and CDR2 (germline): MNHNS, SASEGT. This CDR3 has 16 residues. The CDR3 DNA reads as TGTGCCAGCAGTTTGACTAGACACAGCCTTCTTACGGGGCAGTACTTC. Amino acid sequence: CASSLTRHSLLTGQYF.

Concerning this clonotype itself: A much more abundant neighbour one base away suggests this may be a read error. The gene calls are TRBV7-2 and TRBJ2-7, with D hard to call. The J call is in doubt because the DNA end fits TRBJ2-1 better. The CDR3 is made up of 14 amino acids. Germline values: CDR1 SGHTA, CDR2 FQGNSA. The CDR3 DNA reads TGTGCCAGCAGCTTAGGAAGCTACTCCTACGAGCAGTTCTTC. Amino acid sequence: CASSLGSYSYEQFF.

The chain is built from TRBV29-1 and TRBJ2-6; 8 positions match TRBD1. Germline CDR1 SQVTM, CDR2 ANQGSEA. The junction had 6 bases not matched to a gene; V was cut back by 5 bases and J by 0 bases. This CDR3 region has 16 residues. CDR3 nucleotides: TGCAGCGTTTCAGGGGGCCCCAGCTCTGGGGCCAACGTCCTGACTTTC. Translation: CSVSGGPSSGANVLTF.